This is a list of T cell receptor beta chains from one sample in a study of Tregs in tolerant kidney transplant recipients. Sequenced by immunoSEQ multiplex PCR; TCRdb stores in-frame clones only, minus some. Of 84,000 or so clones listed, 90% to 95% were seen once; the top ten hold around 1.5%. The input for sequencing was CD4+ T cells from blood (PBMCs), taken 12 months after the transplant. Receptors were obtained from a human patient who received a combined kidney and bone marrow transplant. Some of the T cells might come from the graft donor. CDR3s include the opening cysteine and the closing phenylalanine or tryptophan. Each record gives: V gene, D gene, clone size, J gene, CDR3 DNA, CDR3 protein. D genes are given only for firm matches. The size of a clone is reported for some rows only, either as once, few or many, or as a class for expanded clones.

TRBV5-1	.	.	TRBJ2-3	TGCGCCAGCAGCTTGAGGGGGGGGCGCACAGATACGCAGTATTTT	CASSLRGGRTDTQYF
TRBV5-1	TRBD1	.	TRBJ1-2	TGCGCCAGCAGCCCGACAGGGGACTATGGCTACACCTTC	CASSPTGDYGYTF
TRBV5-1	.	once	TRBJ2-1	TGCGCCAGCAGCTTGGGACAAGTCTACAATGAGCAGTTCTTC	CASSLGQVYNEQFF
TRBV27	TRBD1	.	TRBJ1-2	TGTGCCCGCGTCAGACAGGGAGGAGACTATGGCTACACCTTC	CARVRQGGDYGYTF
TRBV9	.	.	TRBJ2-3	TGTGCCAGCACCCGTGGAGGCACAGATTATCCTAGCACAGATACGCAGTATTTT	CASTRGGTDYPSTDTQYF
TRBV4-2	.	.	TRBJ2-7	TGTGCCAGCAGCCACCCGTCCAGGGTGGCCCTCGAGCAGTACTTC	CASSHPSRVALEQYF
TRBV27	TRBD1	.	TRBJ1-2	TGTGCCAGCAGTTTCGCAGGGGGAATGACCTATGGCTACACCTTC	CASSFAGGMTYGYTF
TRBV7-3	.	.	TRBJ1-1	TGTGCCAGCAGCAGGGACCAGGGGACTGAAGCTTTCTTT	CASSRDQGTEAFF
TRBV6-5	TRBD1	.	TRBJ2-2	TGTGCCACACGGACAGGGACGAACACCGGGGAGCTGTTTTTT	CATRTGTNTGELFF
TRBV7-2	TRBD2	.	TRBJ2-7	TGTGCCAGCAGCTTAGCGGTGTGGACTAGTCCCGAGCAGTACTTC	CASSLAVWTSPEQYF
TRBV11-2	TRBD2	.	TRBJ2-3	TGTGCCAGCAGCTTAGATATGGGGCCTGCGGGAGGAAGGGCGCAGTATTTT	CASSLDMGPAGGRAQYF
TRBV10-2	TRBD2	once	TRBJ2-6	TGCGCCAGCCTAGCGGGAGTTCCTGGGGCCAACGTCCTGACTTTC	CASLAGVPGANVLTF
TRBV7-9	TRBD1	.	TRBJ2-1	TGTGCCAGCAGCTTCAAGGACAGGGGCATCTACAATGAGCAGTTCTTC	CASSFKDRGIYNEQFF
TRBV20-1	.	.	TRBJ1-1	TGCAGTGCTAGAAAGGCGGGTGAAGCTTTCTTT	CSARKAGEAFF
TRBV5-1	.	.	TRBJ2-3	TGCGCCAGCAGCTCGATACAGGGCACAGATACGCAGTATTTT	CASSSIQGTDTQYF
TRBV18	TRBD1	.	TRBJ2-2	TGTGCCAGCTCACCTCCAGGACAGGGGGATATCACCGGGGAGCTGTTTTTT	CASSPPGQGDITGELFF
TRBV13	TRBD1	.	TRBJ2-3	TGTGCCAGCTTGGACAGGGGGGCCACAGATACGCAGTATTTT	CASLDRGATDTQYF